The clone carrying this TCR beta chain has just one count. Its specificity is unknown. The CDR3 length is 12 residues. Germline-derived CDR1 and CDR2 are SGHVS and FQNEAQ. V dropped 6 bases and J dropped 8 bases, with 11 bases sitting between them. The table came from immunoSEQ multiplex PCR; TCRdb's copy has only in-frame clones and leaves some out. The sample has roughly 100,000 clones; around nine tenths are singletons. The data originate from a study of T cell responses to AZD1222 COVID-19 vaccine. Overall study results and limits: Reports indicate that nearly half of spike-specific TCRs are directed at unmutated variant regions. Donors were mostly white British, more females; clonal diversity possibly underestimated. Seropositivity was recorded at baseline in only a handful of AZD1222 recipients.

This chain links TRBV7-8 with TRBJ1-5, with no clear D. Sequencing used peripheral blood, obtained on day 0 of AZD1222 vaccination. The TCR was taken from an adult in good health. CDR3 loop: CASSPTGKPQHF. The CDR3, as DNA: TGTGCCAGCAGTCCGACGGGAAAGCCCCAGCATTTT.